Below, one TCR beta chain is given with its context. V lost 4 bases and J 0 bases, leaving 10 bases between the germline ends. Germline lookup yields CDR1 LGHDT and CDR2 YNNKEL (reference sequence). This CDR3 has 15 amino acids. Reverse transcription of roughly 0.5 to 1 ug RNA used random hexamers. Across 54 Vbeta and 13 Jbeta, TCR beta CDR3 was amplified with immunoSEQ multiplex PCR. TCRdb recomputed calls from the immunoSEQ multiplex PCR reads with MiXCR, one row per CDR3 protein. The data contain some 150,000 distinct CDR3 sequences, about 95% of them singletons. Sequencing of TCR beta was undertaken in CD8+ and CD4+ T cells derived from blood. TEMRA cells were FACS-enriched, with CD8+ and CD4+ T cells isolated negatively. This record comes from a study of CD8 T cells in Susac syndrome.

The sequence came from a human donor with Susac syndrome. Material: CD4+ T cells from PBMCs. The chain has TRBV3-1 and TRBJ2-1; possibly TRBD2 for D (5 bases). CDR3 region: CASSPTRDSYNEQFF. Written as DNA, the CDR3 is TGTGCCAGCAGCCCTACGAGGGACTCCTACAATGAGCAGTTCTTC.